This T cell receptor beta chain derives from a study of cytomegalovirus exposure and HLA in healthy donors. Study-level results: Later genetic work tied a missense DCLRE1C variant to beta-chain V and J trimming. Indistinguishable V segments, including TRBV6-2 and TRBV6-3, were excluded. In an earlier analysis, most TCR beta V segments were productive about 87% or about 30% of the time.

A word on this clone: Its antigen is still unknown.

The PCR used 60 Vbeta and 13 Jbeta primers. Only in-frame clones appear in the TCRdb table, and some are missing; sequencing was by immunoSEQ multiplex PCR. The top ten clones hold 8.5% of a sample with 150,000 or so clones, 82% of them seen once. CDR1 and CDR2 from the germline V gene are GTSNPN and SVGIG (reference sequence). CDR3 length: 15 residues. The V gene lost 1 base and the J gene lost 4 bases, with 16 bases spanning the gap. The V and J genes are TRBV30 and TRBJ1-1; D is possibly TRBD1 (6 bases). The specimen sequenced was PBMCs. This receptor was taken from a male donor in good health and CMV-seropositive. In nucleotides, the CDR3 is TGTGCCTGGAGTGCTCAGGGGAGGGGGAGCACTGAAGCTTTCTTT. Residues: CAWSAQGRGSTEAFF.